This record looks at one T cell receptor (beta chain) sequence and its context. The data were obtained in a study of blood T cells in healthy people across ages. Next came a second PCR, run for about 7 to 12 cycles, which used a sample-barcoded 5' primer along with a J-beta primer mix. TCRdb reprocessed the 5' RACE reads via MiXCR and lists one record per CDR3 protein. This table has more than 500,000 distinct CDR3 sequences, approximately 26% appearing once. Germline V lookup: CDR1 SGHRS, CDR2 YFSETQ. The CDR3 runs 15 residues. V gave up 7 bases and J gave up 3 bases, with 20 bases separating them. These same data were also listed under a study on T cells of mothers and their children. That investigation notes: The TCR beta CDR3 read count exceeded 9 million for each mother and was around 3.1 million for each child.

This clonotype was obtained from a boy aged 2-15 years in good health. V gene TRBV5-1 combines with J gene TRBJ2-7, with D possibly TRBD1 on 5 matching bases. The sequenced sample was blood. The CDR3 DNA reads TGCGCCAGCGGGAAGATGTCAGGGCCCTACTACGAGCAGTACTTC. This encodes CASGKMSGPYYEQYF.